One sample yielded the 10 T cell receptor beta chains listed below, sequenced in a study of T cells in Graves' hyperthyroidism and ophthalmopathy. Authors of the study amplified TCR beta CDR3 regions from RNA transcripts. The HTBI primer set served for first-round RT-PCR of the TCR CDR3. Via MiXCR, TCRdb re-called the multiplex PCR reads, giving one row per CDR3 protein. Counted here are around 600,000 distinct CDR3 sequences, more than 13% occurring once; the ten biggest clones make up roughly 7%. Specimen: blood. These receptors came from a young woman with Graves' ophthalmopathy.

This clonotype turned up a few times. The V and J genes are TRBV19 and TRBJ1-5; tentatively, D is TRBD1 (5 bases). Germline CDR1 and CDR2: LNHDA and SQIVND (reference sequence). V lost 4 bases and J 6 bases, leaving 16 bases between the germline ends. There are 15 residues in the CDR3. This CDR3 is CASSTIWGTPQPQHF. The DNA of the CDR3 is TGTGCCAGTAGTACTATCTGGGGGACCCCTCAGCCCCAGCATTTT.

There are many counts of this clonotype. The chain employs TRBV6-2 or TRBV6-3 and TRBJ2-1, with D perhaps being TRBD1 or TRBD2 (5 bases each). Germline V gene lookup returns CDR1 MNHEY and CDR2 SVGEGT. V was trimmed by 9 bases and J by 8 bases, leaving 8 bases between them. CDR3 length equals 10 residues. Here the CDR3 reads CASGTYEQFF. The DNA of the CDR3 is TGTGCCAGTGGGACGTATGAGCAGTTCTTC.

Turning to this clonotype: Since a much larger clone is just one base distant, this may be a read error. The chain links TRBV28 to TRBJ1-2; D ambiguous. The CDR3 extends over 11 amino acids. Looked up from germline, CDR1 is MDHEN and CDR2 is SYDVKM. The V end lost 8 bases, the J end lost 0 bases, and 4 bases lay between the germline ends. CDR3 sequence: CASGTNYGYTF. Here the CDR3 DNA reads TGTGCCAGCGGTACTAACTATGGCTACACCTTC.

Many counts were recorded for this clonotype. V usage is TRBV2 and J usage is TRBJ1-1, with no clear D. Trimming took off 2 bases at V and 6 bases at J, with 10 bases between the two ends. This CDR3 has 13 residues. Germline CDR1 is SNHLY and CDR2 is FYNNEI. This chain's CDR3 is CASSEWVASEAFF. The DNA for the CDR3 is TGTGCCAGCAGTGAATGGGTGGCGTCTGAAGCTTTCTTT.

This clonotype was counted at least ten times. J is TRBJ2-3 and V is TRBV7-9; 7 bases are a match to TRBD2. The CDR3 length is 15 residues. Germline assignment: CDR1 SEHNR and CDR2 FQNEAQ (reference sequence). J was trimmed by 1 base and V by 2 bases; bases with no gene match: 3. The CDR3: CASSLYAGGTDTQYF. CDR3 nucleotide sequence: TGTGCCAGCAGCTTATATGCGGGAGGCACAGATACGCAGTATTTT.

This clonotype was found a few times. The V call is TRBV9, the J call TRBJ2-7; TRBD2 aligns across 7 bases. Germline trimming cut 3 bases from V and 2 bases from J; bases unmatched to any gene: 14. Germline-derived CDR1 and CDR2 are SGDLS and YYNGEE. The CDR3 totals 17 residues. The CDR3 bases are TGTGCCAGCAGCGAGCTGGGAGGGGTCGGCGGAACCTACGAGCAGTACTTC. This codes for CASSELGGVGGTYEQYF. Full variable domain (outside the CDR3, taken from reference TRBV9 and TRBJ2-7): DSGVTQTPKHLITATGQRVTLRCSPRSGDLSVYWYQQSLDQGLQFLIQYYNGEERAKGNILERFSAQQFPDLHSELNLSSLELGDSALYFCASSELGGVGGTYEQYFGPGTRLTVT.

This clonotype was seen repeatedly, ten times or more. The chain combines TRBV3-1 with TRBJ2-1; 7 bases are a match to TRBD1. Germline CDR1 and CDR2: LGHDT and YNNKEL (reference sequence). The CDR3 has 13 amino acids. J lost 7 bases, V lost 2 bases, and 2 bases had no gene match. CDR3 residues: CASSQLQGNEQFF. The CDR3 DNA sequence: TGTGCCAGCAGCCAACTACAGGGGAATGAGCAGTTCTTC.

The gene calls are TRBV12-3 or TRBV12-4 and TRBJ1-2; 9 nucleotides line up with TRBD1. The CDR3 loop spans 15 amino acids. V shed 3 bases, J shed 8 bases, and the junction held 10 bases outside the gene matches. The CDR3 sequence: CASSFSGTGSGGYTF. The CDR3 region has the DNA TGTGCCAGCAGTTTTTCCGGGACAGGGAGTGGGGGCTACACCTTC.

Ten or more counts support this clonotype. The rearrangement links TRBV7-8 to TRBJ1-5; 9 nucleotides line up with TRBD1. V dropped 3 bases and J dropped 4; count of bases not matched to a gene: 4. This CDR3 contains 15 residues. The V gene's germline CDR1 is SGHVS and CDR2 FQNEAQ. CDR3 sequence reads: CASSLVQGANQPQHF. The CDR3 DNA sequence: TGTGCCAGCAGCTTGGTACAGGGGGCGAATCAGCCCCAGCATTTT. Using reference TRBV7-8 and TRBJ1-5 for the parts outside the CDR3, the full variable domain is GAGVSQSPRYKVAKRGQDVALRCDPISGHVSLFWYQQALGQGPEFLTYFQNEAQLDKSGLPSDRFFAERPEGSVSTLKIQRTQQEDSAVYLCASSLVQGANQPQHFGDGTRLSIL.

This clonotype was recorded at least ten times. The CDR3, as DNA: TGTGCCAGCAGTCTAGGGGGGTCACGGAGGGTTGGGCAGTTCTTC. It specifies CASSLGGSRRVGQFF. The rearrangement links TRBV11-2 to TRBJ2-1; D assignment may be TRBD1 or TRBD2 (6 bases each). The CDR3 spans 15 residues. CDR1 SGHAT and CDR2 FQNNGV come from the germline V gene. V lost 6 bases to trimming and J lost 12 bases, with 24 bases between them.